Reported below is one TCR beta chain. The data were taken from a study of cytomegalovirus exposure and HLA in healthy donors. Germline CDR1 and CDR2: SGHVS and FQNEAQ. The length of the CDR3 is 14 residues. Trimming shortened V by 1 base and J by 4 bases, and 10 bases separated the two germline ends. Researchers ran the PCR with 60 Vbeta and 13 Jbeta primers. The assay was immunoSEQ multiplex PCR, and TCRdb's table has in-frame clones only and misses some. Recorded for this sample: 77,000 or so clones. J is TRBJ1-1 and V is TRBV7-8, with D possibly being TRBD1 (5 bases). The source material was PBMCs. This TCR was recovered from a man aged 25-40 years in good health and CMV-seronegative. The CDR3 protein is CASSLGGDSTEAFF. CDR3 coding DNA: TGTGCCAGCAGCTTAGGAGGTGACAGCACTGAAGCTTTCTTT.